This T cell receptor beta chain was sequenced for a study of blood T cell repertoires in COVID-19. The CDR3 has 12 amino acids. CDR1 and CDR2 (germline): LNHDA, SQIVND (reference sequence). Only in-frame clones appear in the TCRdb table, and some are missing; sequencing was by immunoSEQ multiplex PCR. In the table there are just under 350,000 clones, 83% of which are singletons. About this clone: Mismatch with germline at one junction end may stem from a read error.

This chain uses TRBV19 with TRBJ1-2, with D hard to call. Material for sequencing was peripheral blood. The receptor was derived from a man aged 25-45 years with active or convalescent COVID-19. In DNA, the CDR3 is TGTACCAGTAGTGTCCTACAGTATGGCTACACCTTC. This gives the protein CTSSVLQYGYTF.